This T cell receptor (beta chain) was found in a study of long-term antiretroviral therapy in people with HIV. From germline, CDR1 is MGHRA and CDR2 YSYEKL. V gave up 6 bases and J gave up 8 bases, with 7 bases separating them. This CDR3 has 11 residues. On this clone: Its antigen remains unidentified.

An immunoSEQ assay, version v3.0, was performed at survey level. Sequenced by immunoSEQ multiplex PCR; TCRdb stores in-frame clones only, minus some. The table records tens of thousands of clones, around 90% of them present only once. Points from the study as a whole: Neither ART adherence, viral resistance nor therapy changes were documented.

The sequencing here drew on unsorted PBMCs, taken more than 5 years after starting antiretroviral therapy. V usage is TRBV4-1 and J usage is TRBJ1-4, with no clear D. The source of this sequence is a woman between 35 and 50 years old with HIV. The CDR3 region is CASSYAEKLFF. CDR3 nucleotides: TGCGCCAGCAGTTACGCGGAAAAACTGTTTTTT.